A single sample is the source of the 31 T cell receptor beta chains below, sequenced in a study of blood T cell repertoires in COVID-19. Repertoires were generated with immunoSEQ multiplex PCR, while TCRdb's copy carries only in-frame clones and drops some. The repertoire holds about 80,000 clones, with 84% as singletons. The sequencing sample was made of peripheral blood. The source of these receptors is a human donor in a cohort sampled during active COVID-19.

This chain joins TRBV5-5 and TRBJ2-7; no reliable D call. V lost 2 bases and J lost 0, with 12 bases in between. Germline V gene data show CDR1 as SGHKS and CDR2 as YYEKEE (reference sequence). The CDR3 spans 15 residues. The CDR3 region has the DNA TGTGCCAGCAGCTTTGGGTCAGGCAGCTCCTACGAGCAGTACTTC. Protein: CASSFGSGSSYEQYF.

The J gene is TRBJ2-5, the V gene TRBV7-9; D is unresolved. CDR3 length equals 12 residues. Germline values: CDR1 SEHNR, CDR2 FQNEAQ (reference sequence). V lost 3 bases and J lost 5, with 7 bases in between. CDR3: CASSFSRETQYF. The CDR3 DNA follows: TGTGCCAGCAGCTTCTCCAGGGAGACCCAGTACTTC.

The gene calls are TRBV7-8 and TRBJ1-1; TRBD1 matches 9 bases. Germline V gene lookup returns CDR1 SGHVS and CDR2 FQNEAQ. The CDR3 covers 14 residues. Losses at the gene ends were 6 bases for V and 8 bases for J; bases not matched to a gene: 10. The CDR3 DNA is TGTGCCAGCAGGAAGGGACAGGGACGGGAAGAAGCTTTCTTT. Translating gives CASRKGQGREEAFF.

The CDR3 sequence is CASSKVHRGMDTGNQPQHF. The CDR3 DNA is TGTGCCAGCAGCAAGGTGCACAGGGGTATGGATACTGGCAATCAGCCCCAGCATTTT. The chain recombines TRBV21-1 with TRBJ1-5; the table's D call of TRBD1 was not tested on the DNA. TRBV21-1 counts as a pseudogene. The CDR3 has 19 amino acids.

In its sample, this clone was seen once. The V gene is TRBV20-1, the J gene TRBJ2-1; the D is unclear. This CDR3 region has 13 residues. In germline, CDR1 is DFQATT, CDR2 SNEGSKA (reference sequence). Trimming took off 3 bases at V and 5 bases at J, with 11 bases between the two ends. The CDR3 loop is CSASYRVNNEQFF. Here the CDR3 DNA reads TGCAGTGCTAGTTACCGGGTCAACAATGAGCAGTTCTTC.

The chain couples TRBV11-2 to TRBJ2-3, with TRBD1 matching 7 bases. Per the germline V gene, CDR1 is SGHAT and CDR2 is FQNNGV. V lost 6 bases and J lost 6; bases outside the gene matches: 3. This CDR3 is 12 amino acids long. In DNA form, the CDR3 reads TGTGCCAGCAGGTACAGGGGTGATACGCAGTATTTT. Amino acids: CASRYRGDTQYF.

The rearrangement joins TRBV5-4 to TRBJ1-1; D call uncertain. CDR3 length: 15 amino acids. Trimming left V 0 bases short and J 0 bases short, with 9 bases between. Germline CDR1 reads SGHNT; CDR2 reads YYREEE (reference sequence). The DNA for the CDR3 is TGTGCCAGCAGCTTGGTTTATGGGCTGAACACTGAAGCTTTCTTT. Translating it yields CASSLVYGLNTEAFF.

The chain links TRBV7-3 to TRBJ2-2, with TRBD2 matching 7 bases. CDR1 and CDR2 (germline): SGHTA, FQGTGA. Trimming removed 5 bases from V and 5 bases from J; junction bases left unmatched: 14. The CDR3 has 17 residues. The CDR3 here is CASSPSFQRGLTGELFF. CDR3 sequence (DNA): TGTGCCAGCAGCCCCTCCTTCCAGCGGGGTCTAACCGGGGAGCTGTTTTTT.

The V and J genes are TRBV6-5 and TRBJ1-5, with 8 bases lining up with TRBD1. From germline, CDR1 is MNHEY and CDR2 SVGAGI. CDR3 length: 15 amino acids. With 10 bases clipped from V and 0 bases from J, the junction kept 8 bases outside the gene matches. The CDR3 sequence is CAIDRGPYSNQPQHF. The CDR3 nucleotides read TGTGCCATCGACAGGGGCCCTTATAGCAATCAGCCCCAGCATTTT.

J is TRBJ2-1 and V is TRBV10-1; 11 positions agree with TRBD2. Germline V gene lookup returns CDR1 WNHNN and CDR2 SYGVQD (reference sequence). With V trimmed by 4 bases and J by 6 bases, 8 bases remained unmatched. CDR3 length: 16 amino acids. The chain's CDR3 is CASSGAGLAGGNEQFF. The CDR3 nucleotides read TGCGCCAGCAGTGGAGCCGGGCTAGCGGGGGGCAATGAGCAGTTCTTC.

The V gene is TRBV6-5, the J gene TRBJ1-2; tentative D call: TRBD1 (5 bases). Germline V gene data show CDR1 as MNHEY and CDR2 as SVGAGI. This CDR3 has 16 residues. Between the trimmed V and J ends, which lost 0 bases and 4 bases, there was a span of 15 bases. The CDR3 region has the DNA TGTGCCAGCAGTTACTCGATGACAGTTCTTATCTATGGCTACACCTTC. Protein sequence: CASSYSMTVLIYGYTF.

The V call is TRBV28, the J call TRBJ2-7, with a tentative D call TRBD1 (5 bases). V shed 5 bases and J shed 6 bases, with 11 bases lying between them. CDR3 length: 12 residues. Germline CDR1 is MDHEN and CDR2 is SYDVKM. The CDR3 nucleotides are TGTGCCAGCAGTCAGGGATCGGTCGAGCAGTACTTC. Translation: CASSQGSVEQYF.

This clone was recorded a few times. The chain combines TRBV6-5 with TRBJ1-2; tentatively, D is TRBD1 (5 bases). Germline V gene data show CDR1 as MNHEY and CDR2 as SVGAGI. The CDR3 extends over 15 amino acids. Trimming removed 7 bases from V and 7 bases from J, with 22 bases in between. The CDR3 DNA is TGTGCCAGCACTCTGAAGGCGGGGGGGTCCAGTGGCTACACCTTC. It is translated as CASTLKAGGSSGYTF.

This chain uses TRBV2 with TRBJ1-1, with 9 bases that match TRBD1. This CDR3 region has 13 residues. V lost 5 bases and J lost 4; bases outside the gene matches: 2. In germline, CDR1 is SNHLY, CDR2 FYNNEI. CDR3: CASSTGGITEAFF. As DNA, the CDR3 is TGTGCCAGCAGTACAGGGGGCATCACTGAAGCTTTCTTT.

This clone was seen only a few times. The chain uses TRBV5-1 and TRBJ1-3; TRBD1 matches at 8 bases. V shed 4 bases, J shed 0 bases, and the junction held 6 bases outside the gene matches. Germline V lookup: CDR1 SGHRS, CDR2 YFSETQ. The CDR3 has 16 amino acids. CDR3 residues: CASSPGQANSGNTIYF. CDR3 sequence (DNA): TGCGCCAGCAGCCCGGGACAGGCGAACTCTGGAAACACCATATATTTT. Full variable domain (outside the CDR3, taken from reference TRBV5-1 and TRBJ1-3): KAGVTQTPRYLIKTRGQQVTLSCSPISGHRSVSWYQQTPGQGLQFLFEYFSETQRNKGNFPGRFSGRQFSNSRSEMNVSTLELGDSALYLCASSPGQANSGNTIYFGEGSWLTVV.

The chain combines TRBV5-1 with TRBJ1-2; D is unresolved. The CDR3 length is 15 residues. Germline CDR1 and CDR2: SGHRS and YFSETQ. V gave up 0 bases and J gave up 6 bases, with 15 bases separating them. CDR3 bases: TGCGCCAGCAGCTTGGCAGGCAGAACTTGGGATGGCTACACCTTC. Amino acid sequence: CASSLAGRTWDGYTF.

The chain links TRBV2 to TRBJ2-5; tentative D call: TRBD1 (5 bases). Trimming took off 8 bases at V and 7 bases at J, with 17 bases between the two ends. CDR3 length equals 13 residues. The germline V gene has CDR1 SNHLY and CDR2 FYNNEI. CDR3 nucleotide sequence: TGTGCCAGCGGAATCAAGGACACAGGGACCCAGTACTTC. Amino acids: CASGIKDTGTQYF.

The genes are TRBV10-2 and TRBJ2-5; TRBD1 might be the D (6 bases). This CDR3 is built from 17 residues. V lost 2 bases to trimming and J lost 5 bases, with 21 bases between them. CDR1 is WSHSY, CDR2 SAAADI, per germline. CDR3 nucleotide sequence: TGCGCCAGCAGTGAGGACTCGACAGGCAGGTCCTGGGAGACCCAGTACTTC. This encodes CASSEDSTGRSWETQYF.

The V gene is TRBV7-6, the J gene TRBJ1-2; 7 bases agree with TRBD1. The CDR3 sequence is 15 residues long. The germline CDR1 and CDR2 sequences are SGHVS and FNYEAQ. V was clipped by 4 bases and J by 4 bases; unmatched bases: 9. CDR3 DNA: TGTGCCAGCAGCTCCGACAGGGATGAGGTCTATGGCTACACCTTC. It translates to CASSSDRDEVYGYTF.

The rearrangement links TRBV19 to TRBJ1-5; D is unclear. The CDR3 is 16 residues long. Germline assignment: CDR1 LNHDA and CDR2 SQIVND (reference sequence). Trimming removed 7 bases from V and 2 bases from J, with 18 bases in between. CDR3 in DNA: TGTGCCAGTACTAGCCCCCCCTGGTCGCGCAATCAGCCCCAGCATTTT. It specifies CASTSPPWSRNQPQHF.

The rearrangement joins TRBV6-1 to TRBJ1-1; 7 nucleotides line up with TRBD1. Germline CDR1 reads MNHNS; CDR2 reads SASEGT. The CDR3 consists of 12 residues. The junction had 5 bases not matched to a gene; V was cut back by 3 bases and J by 10 bases. CDR3 in DNA: TGTGCCAGCAGTGACAACTACAGGGGAGCTTTCTTT. Translating gives CASSDNYRGAFF.

Note on this clone: Different DNA sequences within this sample yield the same CDR3. V and J are TRBV10-3 and TRBJ2-2; 8 positions agree with TRBD2. The V segment lost 8 bases and the J segment 6 bases; nucleotides outside the gene matches: 8. Germline V gene sequence: CDR1 ENHRY, CDR2 SYGVKD. This CDR3 is built from 14 residues. The CDR3 sequence is CAIEAGVGAGELFF. CDR3 sequence (DNA): TGTGCCATCGAAGCGGGGGTGGGGGCCGGGGAGCTGTTTTTT.

As regards this clone: This CDR3 is also generated by other DNA sequences in the sample. The chain carries TRBV4-1 and TRBJ2-2, with 15 bases fitting TRBD2. The length of the CDR3 is 22 residues. Looked up from germline, CDR1 is MGHRA and CDR2 is YSYEKL. The ends lost 0 bases at V and 0 bases at J; junction bases unmatched: 11. Here the CDR3 reads CASSQEVFGGLAGGTNTGELFF. The DNA of the CDR3 is TGCGCCAGCAGCCAAGAAGTTTTCGGGGGACTAGCGGGGGGCACGAACACCGGGGAGCTGTTTTTT.

This sequence joins TRBV5-1 and TRBJ1-1, with TRBD1 matching 8 bases. This CDR3 comprises 16 residues. Trimming took 0 bases from V and 1 from J; bases not matched to a gene: 5. Germline lookup yields CDR1 SGHRS and CDR2 YFSETQ. CDR3 bases: TGCGCCAGCAGCTTGGGGGACAGGACACCGAACACTGAAGCTTTCTTT. Translated, it gives CASSLGDRTPNTEAFF.

The chain links TRBV15 to TRBJ2-3; the match to TRBD1 covers 9 bases. Trimming took 3 bases from V and 3 from J; bases not matched to a gene: 4. The CDR3 sequence is 15 residues long. CDR1 is LNHNV, CDR2 YYDKDF, per germline (reference sequence). CDR3 loop: CATSSRDRATDTQYF. The CDR3 region has the DNA TGTGCCACCAGCAGCCGGGACAGGGCGACAGATACGCAGTATTTT. Based on the CDR3 plus reference TRBV15 and TRBJ2-3, the full variable domain is DAMVIQNPRYQVTQFGKPVTLSCSQTLNHNVMYWYQQKSSQAPKLLFHYYDKDFNNEADTPDNFQSRRPNTSFCFLDIRSPGLGDTAMYLCATSSRDRATDTQYFGPGTRLTVL.

The chain combines TRBV6-1 with TRBJ1-2, with D possibly matching TRBD1 (5 bases). Germline loops: CDR1 MNHNS, CDR2 SASEGT. The CDR3 runs 13 residues. Trimming cost V 0 bases and J 8 bases, with 10 bases left between them. The chain's CDR3 is CASSEARTRGYTF. CDR3 DNA: TGTGCCAGCAGTGAAGCTCGGACACGAGGCTACACCTTC.

This clone appeared a single time. The rearrangement joins TRBV19 to TRBJ2-1, with TRBD1 matching 7 bases. The CDR3 contains 15 residues. Unmatched junction bases numbered 10, after V lost 7 bases and J lost 4 bases. The V gene's germline CDR1 is LNHDA and CDR2 SQIVND (reference sequence). CDR3 protein: CASTLGDSPYNEQFF. The DNA of the CDR3 is TGTGCCAGTACGTTGGGGGACAGTCCATACAATGAGCAGTTCTTC.

The chain combines TRBV5-4 with TRBJ1-1, with 7 bases fitting TRBD1. This CDR3 region has 14 residues. V gave up 4 bases and J gave up 2 bases; unmatched junction bases: 5. The germline V gene encodes CDR1 SGHNT and CDR2 YYREEE (reference sequence). The CDR3 bases are TGTGCCAGCAGCCGGGACAGATATAACACTGAAGCTTTCTTT. Translation gives CASSRDRYNTEAFF.

The chain joins TRBV7-9 to TRBJ2-7, with 7 bases that match TRBD2. In germline, CDR1 is SEHNR, CDR2 FQNEAQ (reference sequence). Trimming took 5 bases from V and 4 from J; bases not matched to a gene: 5. The CDR3 consists of 13 residues. The CDR3 here is CASSATLAYEQYF. The CDR3 coding sequence is TGTGCCAGCAGCGCCACACTAGCGTACGAGCAGTACTTC.

This clone was counted only a few times. The J gene is TRBJ1-6, the V gene TRBV3-1 (or the pseudogene TRBV3-2), with D perhaps TRBD1 (5 bases). V dropped 3 bases and J dropped 6 bases, with 9 bases sitting between them. Germline CDR1 reads LGHDT; CDR2 reads YNNKEL (reference sequence). The CDR3 has 14 amino acids. This chain's CDR3 is CASSQLDTNSPLHF. DNA for the CDR3: TGTGCCAGCAGCCAGCTGGACACTAATTCACCCCTCCACTTT.

The chain links TRBV5-1 to TRBJ1-2, with D possibly TRBD1 on 5 matching bases. Deletions cut 6 bases from V and 4 bases from J, with 19 bases between. Germline V gives CDR1 SGHRS, CDR2 YFSETQ. This CDR3 has 15 residues. CDR3 in amino acids: CASKEGLDKSYGYTF. The CDR3 DNA sequence: TGCGCCAGCAAGGAGGGACTTGACAAGTCCTATGGCTACACCTTC.